Only a few counts were recorded for the clone carrying this TCR beta chain. This entry belongs to a study of blood T cell repertoires in COVID-19. Study background: From the United States, Italy and Spain came samples of acute and convalescent COVID-19.

CDR3 length equals 13 residues. With V trimmed by 2 bases and J by 11 bases, 3 bases remained unmatched. Produced via immunoSEQ multiplex PCR; TCRdb's table is partial and in-frame only. The sample shows about 120,000 clones, just under 80% of them seen only once. This TCR came from a man aged 55 to 69 with active or convalescent COVID-19. The sequenced sample was peripheral blood. The V gene is TRBV12-3 or TRBV12-4, the J gene TRBJ2-3; 11 bases match TRBD2. The CDR3, as DNA: TGTGCCAGCAGTTTAAGACTAGCGGGATGGCAGTATTTT. It yields the protein CASSLRLAGWQYF.